The 25 T cell receptor beta chains reported below all come from one sample, sequenced in a study of T-cell reconstitution after alpha-beta-depleted transplantation in children. Unique molecular identifiers were incorporated during preparation of the TCRbeta library. Each CDR3 protein gets one entry after TCRdb re-called the PCR reads with MiXCR. The sample has fewer than 750,000 distinct CDR3 sequences; roughly a quarter are singletons. Here the sequenced sample was PBMCs, taken before TCRalphabeta/CD19-depleted stem cell transplant. These receptors all stem from a boy less than two years old with Wiskott-Aldrich syndrome, due to receive a stem cell transplant.

In its sample, this clonotype was seen a few times. The J gene is TRBJ1-2, the V gene TRBV12-3 or TRBV12-4; D remains ambiguous. The CDR3 contains 14 residues. V was trimmed by 2 bases and J by 1 base, leaving 8 bases between them. CDR3: CASSLSGSNYGYTF. As DNA, the CDR3 is TGTGCCAGCAGTTTATCCGGGAGTAACTATGGCTACACCTTC.

The CDR3 DNA sequence: TGTGCCAGCAGCGGTCAGGCTAGGGAGACCCAGTACTTC. Its protein is CASSGQARETQYF. This chain joins TRBV4-2 and TRBJ2-5; no reliable D call. This CDR3 has 13 amino acids. Germline-derived CDR1 and CDR2 are LGHNA and YNFKEQ. The ends were cut back, 5 bases at V and 5 bases at J, with 12 bases in the middle.

This clonotype was seen once. V is TRBV7-2 and J is TRBJ2-1, with D unclear. This CDR3 is 14 amino acids long. Germline CDR1 reads SGHTA; CDR2 reads FQGNSA. V lost 5 bases and J 6 bases, leaving 14 bases between the germline ends. The CDR3 region is CASSGETSSNEQFF. CDR3 coding DNA: TGTGCCAGCAGCGGAGAGACTTCGTCCAATGAGCAGTTCTTC.

The genes are TRBV4-1 and TRBJ2-1; 10 nucleotides align to TRBD2. The V segment lost 0 bases and the J segment 4 bases; nucleotides outside the gene matches: 12. The CDR3 sequence is 19 residues long. CDR1 is MGHRA, CDR2 YSYEKL, per germline. The CDR3 nucleotides read TGCGCCAGCAGCCAAGATCTGGGATTGGGTAGCGGGAGGTACAATGAGCAGTTCTTC. Translating it yields CASSQDLGLGSGRYNEQFF.

This chain joins TRBV28 and TRBJ2-5; no definite D call. Germline V gives CDR1 MDHEN, CDR2 SYDVKM. V dropped 2 bases and J dropped 6 bases, with 10 bases sitting between them. The CDR3 runs to 13 residues. CDR3 DNA: TGTGCCAGCAGTTTAAGTCCTCGGAAGACCCAGTACTTC. Residues: CASSLSPRKTQYF.

This clonotype was detected only a few times. This chain connects TRBV20-1 to TRBJ2-4, with a tentative D call TRBD1 (6 bases). V dropped 3 bases and J dropped 8 bases, with 11 bases sitting between them. CDR3 size: 12 residues. CDR1 is DFQATT, CDR2 SNEGSKA, per germline (reference sequence). DNA of the CDR3: TGCAGTGCTAGTGCTGGGGGCGACATTCAGTACTTC. Protein: CSASAGGDIQYF.

A few counts support this clonotype. V and J are TRBV5-1 and TRBJ2-5, with unresolved D. CDR3 size: 15 residues. The V gene's germline CDR1 is SGHRS and CDR2 YFSETQ. V lost 4 bases, J lost 5 bases, and 18 bases lay in between. In DNA form, the CDR3 reads TGCGCCAGCAGCATCCCGGCTCGCTTTGGGGAGACCCAGTACTTC. It encodes CASSIPARFGETQYF.

This chain connects TRBV30 to TRBJ2-7; no definite D call. CDR1 is GTSNPN, CDR2 SVGIG, per germline (reference sequence). V was clipped by 5 bases and J by 3 bases, with 8 bases between them. The CDR3 is 11 amino acids. CDR3 nucleotide sequence: TGTGCCTGGCGACGGGTCTACGAGCAGTACTTC. Translated: CAWRRVYEQYF.

Points on this clonotype: One junction end does not reproduce the germline sequence, and a read error may be involved. CDR3 nucleotides: TGCACCAGCAGCTCCGGGACGGCTGGAGAAAAACTGTTTTTT. It codes for CTSSSGTAGEKLFF. The chain is built from TRBV5-1 and TRBJ1-4, with D tentatively TRBD1 (5 bases). CDR1 is SGHRS and CDR2 is YFSETQ in the germline V gene. CDR3 length equals 14 residues.

There are a few counts of this clonotype. This CDR3 is CATSRDPGDEQFF. Written as DNA, the CDR3 is TGTGCCACCAGCAGAGATCCTGGCGATGAGCAGTTCTTC. The rearrangement links TRBV15 to TRBJ2-1; no clear D gene. CDR1 LNHNV and CDR2 YYDKDF come from the germline V gene (reference sequence). This CDR3 comprises 13 residues. The ends were cut back, 0 bases at V and 8 bases at J, with 8 bases in the middle.

The chain links TRBV6-1 to TRBJ1-2, with D perhaps TRBD1 (6 bases). CDR1 is MNHNS, CDR2 SASEGT, per germline. This CDR3 contains 15 residues. Trimming took 5 bases from V and 2 from J, leaving 15 bases between them. This CDR3 reads CASSPNRAGNYGYTF. DNA for the CDR3: TGTGCCAGCAGTCCAAACAGGGCGGGCAACTATGGCTACACCTTC.

The rearrangement uses TRBV12-3 or TRBV12-4 and TRBJ2-2; 12 nucleotides agree with TRBD2. Trimming removed 8 bases from V and 4 bases from J; junction bases left unmatched: 5. The length of the CDR3 is 15 residues. CDR3 sequence reads: CASRTTSGSTGELFF. CDR3 nucleotides: TGTGCCAGCCGCACGACTAGCGGGAGCACCGGGGAGCTGTTTTTT.

This chain links TRBV6-1 with TRBJ1-4; 11 nucleotides line up with TRBD1. V trimming: 2 bases; J trimming: 10 bases; junction bases outside the gene matches: 3. The CDR3 consists of 14 residues. Germline V gene sequence: CDR1 MNHNS, CDR2 SASEGT. DNA of the CDR3: TGTGCCAGCAGTGAACAAGGGACAGGGGGAAAACTGTTTTTT. It encodes CASSEQGTGGKLFF.

Only a few counts were recorded for this clonotype. The chain uses TRBV29-1 and TRBJ1-2, with 9 bases lining up with TRBD1. The CDR3 runs to 14 residues. Germline V lookup: CDR1 SQVTM, CDR2 ANQGSEA. With V trimmed by 4 bases and J by 8 bases, 11 bases remained unmatched. This CDR3 is CSVVGDREVRGYTF. The CDR3 region has the DNA TGCAGCGTTGTGGGGGACAGGGAGGTTCGAGGCTACACCTTC.

A few counts support this clonotype. The genes are TRBV7-9 and TRBJ1-5; 10 positions match TRBD1. The CDR3 spans 13 residues. The ends lost 6 bases at V and 6 bases at J; junction bases unmatched: 2. Germline V CDR1 and CDR2: SEHNR, FQNEAQ (reference sequence). The DNA of the CDR3 is TGTGCCAGCAGACGGGACAGGGGTCAGCCCCAGCATTTT. Translating gives CASRRDRGQPQHF.

This clonotype occurred a few times. V is TRBV7-2 and J is TRBJ1-6, with TRBD1 matching 8 bases. The CDR3 runs 15 residues. Trimming took 3 bases from V and 9 from J; bases not matched to a gene: 7. Germline CDR1 and CDR2: SGHTA and FQGNSA. CDR3 loop: CASSFRQGSSSPLHF. In nucleotides, the CDR3 is TGTGCCAGCAGCTTCCGACAGGGGTCCAGTTCACCCCTCCACTTT.

This clonotype appeared a few times. The chain carries TRBV20-1 and TRBJ1-5; 7 bases are shared with TRBD1. The CDR3 loop spans 15 amino acids. V gave up 2 bases and J gave up 0 bases; unmatched junction bases: 4. In germline, CDR1 is DFQATT, CDR2 SNEGSKA (reference sequence). The CDR3 loop reads CSARWGQHSNQPQHF. CDR3 DNA: TGCAGTGCTAGATGGGGACAGCATAGCAATCAGCCCCAGCATTTT.

This chain connects TRBV7-9 to TRBJ2-1, with D possibly being TRBD2 (5 bases). Germline V gene sequence: CDR1 SEHNR, CDR2 FQNEAQ (reference sequence). The CDR3 loop spans 12 amino acids. V was shortened by 2 bases and J by 9 bases, with 8 bases between the two germline ends. The CDR3 DNA reads as TGTGCCAGCAGCTTAAATAGCGCTGAGCAGTTCTTC. It encodes CASSLNSAEQFF.

V usage is TRBV28 and J usage is TRBJ2-7; a possible D gene is TRBD1 (6 bases). V was cut by 5 bases and J by 2 bases, with 10 bases left in between. CDR3 length: 13 residues. The germline V gene has CDR1 MDHEN and CDR2 SYDVKM. The CDR3 protein is CASSHRAAYEQYF. For the CDR3, the DNA is TGTGCCAGCAGTCACAGGGCTGCCTACGAGCAGTACTTC.

The chain joins TRBV5-6 to TRBJ2-5; D is ambiguous. V was shortened by 0 bases and J by 5 bases, with 11 bases between the two germline ends. Germline V gene sequence: CDR1 SGHDT, CDR2 YYEEEE. The CDR3 loop spans 14 amino acids. Here the CDR3 reads CASSLGLGWETQYF. In DNA, the CDR3 is TGTGCCAGCAGCTTGGGGCTGGGTTGGGAGACCCAGTACTTC. Together with reference TRBV5-6 and TRBJ2-5, the CDR3 gives the full variable domain: DAGVTQSPTHLIKTRGQQVTLRCSPKSGHDTVSWYQQALGQGPQFIFQYYEEEERQRGNFPDRFSGHQFPNYSSELNVNALLLGDSALYLCASSLGLGWETQYFGPGTRLLVL.

This chain links TRBV20-1 with TRBJ2-5, with D perhaps TRBD2 (6 bases). Germline V gene sequence: CDR1 DFQATT, CDR2 SNEGSKA (reference sequence). Trimming removed 2 bases at V and 4 bases at J, with 14 bases between. CDR3 length equals 14 residues. CDR3 sequence reads: CSARQYGSVETQYF. The CDR3 bases are TGCAGTGCTAGACAATACGGGAGCGTAGAGACCCAGTACTTC.

This clonotype came up a few times. V usage is TRBV18 and J usage is TRBJ2-7; TRBD2 matches 9 bases. Germline V gives CDR1 KGHSH, CDR2 LQKENI. The ends lost 6 bases at V and 2 bases at J; junction bases unmatched: 11. The CDR3 extends over 16 amino acids. CDR3 sequence: CASSPTSSGITYEQYF. The CDR3, as DNA: TGTGCCAGCTCCCCGACATCTAGCGGGATCACCTACGAGCAGTACTTC.

This clonotype was seen more than once but under ten times. The chain couples TRBV6-5 to TRBJ2-7; the D gene is possibly TRBD2 (7 bases). Trimming took off 6 bases at V and 7 bases at J, with 16 bases between the two ends. The CDR3 consists of 13 residues. CDR1 and CDR2 (germline): MNHEY, SVGAGI. This CDR3 reads CASSRDYRDEQYF. DNA of the CDR3: TGTGCCAGCAGCCGGGACTACAGGGATGAGCAGTACTTC.

The chain links TRBV9 to TRBJ2-1; 11 nucleotides line up with TRBD2. CDR1 and CDR2 (germline): SGDLS, YYNGEE. The length of the CDR3 is 18 residues. V was pared by 0 bases and J by 3 bases, with 8 bases of the junction left unmatched. CDR3 coding DNA: TGTGCCAGCAGCGTAGGGCTAGCGGGAGGACGACTCTACAATGAGCAGTTCTTC. Translating gives CASSVGLAGGRLYNEQFF.

The chain joins TRBV29-1 to TRBJ2-1; 11 nucleotides align to TRBD1. The CDR3 spans 14 residues. Germline V gene lookup returns CDR1 SQVTM and CDR2 ANQGSEA. The V segment lost 6 bases and the J segment 9 bases; nucleotides outside the gene matches: 10. DNA of the CDR3: TGCAGCGTGGTAAAGGGACAGGGGGTGAGTGAGCAGTTCTTC. Residues: CSVVKGQGVSEQFF.